These 30 T cell receptor beta chains were sequenced from one sample in a study of blood T cell repertoires in COVID-19. Profiling relied on immunoSEQ multiplex PCR, and the TCRdb table lists in-frame clones only, not all of them. The profile covers approximately 260,000 clones, with roughly 81% appearing a single time and 6.6% taken by the ten largest. Sequences were obtained from PBMCs or T cells enriched from blood (not recorded which). The origin of the receptors is a woman aged 50 to 60 who had been exposed to COVID-19.

This clone was detected once. This chain uses TRBV10-3 with TRBJ1-5; D is possibly TRBD1 (6 bases). Germline V lookup: CDR1 ENHRY, CDR2 SYGVKD. Trimming removed 5 bases from V and 6 bases from J, with 17 bases in between. This CDR3 is 15 amino acids long. CDR3 protein: CAISPGVGGSQPQHF. DNA for the CDR3: TGTGCCATCAGTCCAGGGGTGGGGGGGAGTCAGCCCCAGCATTTT.

The chain uses TRBV9 and TRBJ1-4; 10 bases agree with TRBD1. V lost 3 bases and J lost 8; bases outside the gene matches: 4. The CDR3 runs to 14 residues. In germline, CDR1 is SGDLS, CDR2 YYNGEE. The CDR3 sequence: CASSASTGGEKLFF. Written as DNA, the CDR3 is TGTGCCAGCAGCGCATCGACAGGGGGCGAAAAACTGTTTTTT.

This chain connects TRBV5-1 to TRBJ2-5; D is perhaps TRBD2 (5 bases). V dropped 0 bases and J dropped 4 bases, with 13 bases sitting between them. CDR3 length: 15 residues. Per germline, CDR1 SGHRS and CDR2 YFSETQ. The CDR3 region is CASSLAGAVGETQYF. The CDR3 region has the DNA TGCGCCAGCAGCTTGGCCGGAGCGGTAGGAGAGACCCAGTACTTC.

The chain is built from TRBV7-2 and TRBJ2-3; the D is unclear. This CDR3 region has 12 residues. Looked up from germline, CDR1 is SGHTA and CDR2 is FQGNSA. V shed 2 bases and J shed 5 bases, with 5 bases lying between them. CDR3 residues: CASSLTGDTQYF. The CDR3 nucleotides are TGTGCCAGCAGCTTAACCGGAGATACGCAGTATTTT. The variable domain in full, with the rest retrieved from reference TRBV7-2 and TRBJ2-3, is GAGVSQSPSNKVTEKGKDVELRCDPISGHTALYWYRQSLGQGLEFLIYFQGNSAPDKSGLPSDRFSAERTGGSVSTLTIQRTQQEDSAVYLCASSLTGDTQYFGPGTRLTVL.

The chain has TRBV28 and TRBJ2-7, with 7 nucleotides matching TRBD1. This CDR3 spans 15 amino acids. Trimming took 5 bases from V and 0 from J; bases not matched to a gene: 7. Germline lookup yields CDR1 MDHEN and CDR2 SYDVKM. The CDR3 sequence: CASSPRTGTSYEQYF. In DNA, the CDR3 is TGTGCCAGCAGTCCCCGGACAGGCACCTCCTACGAGCAGTACTTC.

The rearrangement uses TRBV5-6 and TRBJ1-5; a weak D match, TRBD1 (6 bases). In germline, CDR1 is SGHDT, CDR2 YYEEEE. CDR3 length: 14 residues. The ends were cut back, 1 base at V and 7 bases at J, with 12 bases in the middle. Here the CDR3 DNA reads TGTGCCAGCAGCTTGCAGGGGCTCGACCAGCCCCAGCATTTT. It translates to CASSLQGLDQPQHF.

The chain is built from TRBV7-2 and TRBJ2-7; D perhaps matches TRBD2 (6 bases). Deletions cut 4 bases from V and 0 bases from J, with 10 bases between. This CDR3 is built from 14 residues. Germline V lookup: CDR1 SGHTA, CDR2 FQGNSA. CDR3 loop: CASSSRGGSYEQYF. CDR3 bases: TGTGCCAGCAGCTCAAGGGGAGGCTCCTACGAGCAGTACTTC.

Sample share makes this clone hyperexpanded. The V call is TRBV9, the J call TRBJ1-1; D possibly corresponds to TRBD1 (5 bases). CDR3 length: 17 residues. CDR1 and CDR2 from the germline V gene are SGDLS and YYNGEE. V lost 0 bases and J 0 bases, leaving 15 bases between the germline ends. CDR3 nucleotide sequence: TGTGCCAGCAGCGTAGGAGTGATTCGGGGGGTGAACACTGAAGCTTTCTTT. Residues: CASSVGVIRGVNTEAFF.

V and J are TRBV29-1 and TRBJ2-1; maybe TRBD2 (5 bases). V gave up 6 bases and J gave up 9 bases, with 21 bases separating them. This CDR3 is 14 amino acids long. Germline-derived CDR1 and CDR2 are SQVTM and ANQGSEA. CDR3 bases: TGCAGCGTCCCAGTCGGACTTTTAGAGAGTGAGCAGTTCTTC. The encoded protein is CSVPVGLLESEQFF.

The chain carries TRBV3-1 (or the pseudogene TRBV3-2) and TRBJ2-7; D is perhaps TRBD1 (6 bases). Germline CDR1 and CDR2: LGHDT and YNNKEL (reference sequence). The CDR3 length is 14 residues. The germline V and J ends were trimmed by 5 bases and 0 bases, with 11 bases remaining between them. As DNA, the CDR3 is TGTGCCAGCAGCGGGGGCATGGGCTCCTACGAGCAGTACTTC. Its translation: CASSGGMGSYEQYF.

This chain joins TRBV29-1 and TRBJ2-5, with D possibly matching TRBD2 (6 bases). Germline CDR1 reads SQVTM; CDR2 reads ANQGSEA. This CDR3 contains 14 residues. V was shortened by 5 bases and J by 2 bases, with 15 bases between the two germline ends. The CDR3 region has the DNA TGCAGCGTTTTACCGGGACTTCATCAAGAGACCCAGTACTTC. Protein: CSVLPGLHQETQYF.

The chain combines TRBV28 with TRBJ1-4, with 7 bases fitting TRBD1. From germline, CDR1 is MDHEN and CDR2 SYDVKM. The CDR3 sequence is 16 residues long. V was clipped by 4 bases and J by 4 bases; unmatched bases: 9. In nucleotides, the CDR3 is TGTGCCAGCAGTTCGACGACAGGGCGAGGTAATGAAAAACTGTTTTTT. As protein: CASSSTTGRGNEKLFF.

This sequence joins TRBV27 and TRBJ2-7, with D possibly being TRBD2 (5 bases). The CDR3 runs to 11 residues. Germline CDR1 MNHEY, CDR2 SMNVEV (reference sequence). V gave up 8 bases and J gave up 6 bases, with 11 bases separating them. The CDR3 loop is CASGTRSEQYF. For the CDR3, the DNA is TGTGCCAGCGGTACTAGATCCGAGCAGTACTTC.

This clone was picked up one time. The chain carries TRBV19 and TRBJ2-5; a weak D match, TRBD1 (6 bases). CDR1 and CDR2 (germline): LNHDA, SQIVND (reference sequence). The V and J ends lost 5 bases and 4 bases respectively, with 11 bases between them. This CDR3 comprises 13 residues. This chain's CDR3 is CASSATGGETQYF. CDR3 nucleotides: TGTGCCAGTAGTGCGACAGGAGGAGAGACCCAGTACTTC.

The gene calls are TRBV24-1 and TRBJ2-5; possibly TRBD2 for D (6 bases). CDR1 and CDR2 (germline): KGHDR, SFDVKD. Between the trimmed V and J ends, which lost 4 bases and 1 base, there was a span of 15 bases. This CDR3 has 16 amino acids. CDR3 loop: CATSETRGGLQETQYF. For the CDR3, the DNA is TGTGCCACCAGTGAAACTAGAGGAGGGCTCCAAGAGACCCAGTACTTC.

The chain recombines TRBV18 with TRBJ2-5, with TRBD2 matching over 7 bases. The CDR3 has 13 amino acids. The germline gives CDR1 KGHSH, CDR2 LQKENI. V dropped 5 bases and J dropped 2; count of bases not matched to a gene: 2. CDR3 in amino acids: CASSSAGQETQYF. The CDR3, as DNA: TGTGCCAGCTCATCAGCGGGGCAAGAGACCCAGTACTTC.

This chain connects TRBV3-1 (or the pseudogene TRBV3-2) to TRBJ1-2; unclear D gene. The germline V gene has CDR1 LGHDT and CDR2 YNNKEL (reference sequence). The CDR3 is 10 amino acids. V was shortened by 8 bases and J by 8 bases, with 9 bases between the two germline ends. The DNA for the CDR3 is TGTGCCAGCTCACGGGAGGGCTACACCTTC. Protein sequence: CASSREGYTF.

The chain has TRBV5-1 and TRBJ1-3; tentatively, D is TRBD1 (6 bases). This CDR3 spans 17 amino acids. CDR1 is SGHRS, CDR2 YFSETQ, per germline. Trimming took 1 base from V and 0 from J, leaving 14 bases between them. As DNA, the CDR3 is TGCGCCAGCAGCTTGCCCCCCCGACAGGACTCTGGAAACACCATATATTTT. Its translation is CASSLPPRQDSGNTIYF.

V and J are TRBV6-5 and TRBJ1-1, with D hard to call. The CDR3 totals 14 residues. V lost 2 bases to trimming and J lost 1 base, with 8 bases between them. Germline V lookup: CDR1 MNHEY, CDR2 SVGAGI. Written as DNA, the CDR3 is TGTGCCAGCAGTTACGGGCAGCAGAACACTGAAGCTTTCTTT. Protein product: CASSYGQQNTEAFF.

The rearrangement joins TRBV18 to TRBJ2-7; 11 bases line up with TRBD1. Trimming removed 6 bases from V and 7 bases from J; junction bases left unmatched: 5. This CDR3 is built from 13 residues. CDR1 is KGHSH and CDR2 is LQKENI in the germline V gene. CDR3 nucleotides: TGTGCCAGCTCCGGACAGGGGGCGGGAGAGCAGTACTTC. It is translated as CASSGQGAGEQYF.

V is TRBV19 and J is TRBJ1-1, with D unresolved. Germline-derived CDR1 and CDR2 are LNHDA and SQIVND (reference sequence). The V end was cut by 7 bases, the J end by 6 bases, with 30 bases between. CDR3 length: 18 residues. CDR3 residues: CASNSTCGPGEVDAEAFF. As DNA, the CDR3 is TGTGCCAGTAACTCAACGTGCGGGCCTGGGGAAGTGGACGCTGAAGCTTTCTTT. Complete variable domain (other parts from reference TRBV19 and TRBJ1-1): DGGITQSPKYLFRKEGQNVTLSCEQNLNHDAMYWYRQDPGQGLRLIYYSQIVNDFQKGDIAEGYSVSREKKESFPLTVTSAQKNPTAFYLCASNSTCGPGEVDAEAFFGQGTRLTVV.

The chain couples TRBV19 to TRBJ1-2, with D unresolved. There are 17 residues in the CDR3. The germline CDR1 and CDR2 sequences are LNHDA and SQIVND (reference sequence). The V end lost 2 bases, the J end lost 2 bases, and 18 bases lay between the germline ends. CDR3 sequence: CASSIWAGRQQNYGYTF. CDR3 nucleotide sequence: TGTGCCAGTAGTATATGGGCCGGTAGGCAGCAAAACTATGGCTACACCTTC. The full variable domain, with the rest looked up from reference TRBV19 and TRBJ1-2, is DGGITQSPKYLFRKEGQNVTLSCEQNLNHDAMYWYRQDPGQGLRLIYYSQIVNDFQKGDIAEGYSVSREKKESFPLTVTSAQKNPTAFYLCASSIWAGRQQNYGYTFGSGTRLTVV.

In its sample, this clone was seen a few times. The chain is built from TRBV4-1 and TRBJ1-1, with D perhaps matching TRBD1 (5 bases). This CDR3 has 15 amino acids. V shed 5 bases and J shed 3 bases, with 16 bases lying between them. Germline CDR1 and CDR2: MGHRA and YSYEKL. The CDR3, as DNA: TGCGCCAGCAGCATTAGTTACGGGGGGTACACTGAAGCTTTCTTT. Translated: CASSISYGGYTEAFF.

This chain's CDR3 is CASSQRVQGTQPQHF. The CDR3, as DNA: TGCGCCAGCAGCCAAAGGGTGCAGGGCACTCAGCCCCAGCATTTT. The V call is TRBV4-3, the J call TRBJ1-5, with a weak D call TRBD1 (5 bases). CDR1 is LGHNA, CDR2 YSLEER, per germline. Trimming took off 2 bases at V and 6 bases at J, with 14 bases between the two ends. The CDR3 covers 15 residues.

The V gene is TRBV7-2, the J gene TRBJ2-7, with D maybe TRBD1 (6 bases). This CDR3 is built from 17 residues. The ends were cut back, 5 bases at V and 6 bases at J, with 26 bases in the middle. Germline CDR1 is SGHTA and CDR2 is FQGNSA. CDR3 in amino acids: CASSPNYPGTGPGEQYF. CDR3 coding DNA: TGTGCCAGCAGCCCAAACTACCCGGGTACAGGGCCAGGCGAGCAGTACTTC.

The chain couples TRBV29-1 to TRBJ1-2; D not certain. Germline CDR1 is SQVTM and CDR2 is ANQGSEA. The CDR3 is 14 residues long. V lost 3 bases and J lost 4, with 15 bases in between. The CDR3 protein is CSVETLKVSYGYTF. In nucleotides, the CDR3 is TGCAGCGTTGAGACACTCAAAGTTTCCTATGGCTACACCTTC. Together with reference TRBV29-1 and TRBJ1-2, the CDR3 gives the full variable domain: SAVISQKPSRDICQRGTSLTIQCQVDSQVTMMFWYRQQPGQSLTLIATANQGSEATYESGFVIDKFPISRPNLTFSTLTVSNMSPEDSSIYLCSVETLKVSYGYTFGSGTRLTVV.

This sequence joins TRBV27 and TRBJ2-5; D gene uncertain. The CDR3 loop spans 13 amino acids. Germline CDR1 reads MNHEY; CDR2 reads SMNVEV (reference sequence). V was cut by 3 bases and J by 7 bases, with 12 bases left in between. In nucleotides, the CDR3 is TGTGCCAGCAGTTTGTTGGGCACCCGGACCCAGTACTTC. It encodes CASSLLGTRTQYF.

This CDR3 reads CASSPGARSNTGELFF. The CDR3 coding sequence is TGTGCCAGCAGCCCAGGGGCCCGGAGTAACACCGGGGAGCTGTTTTTT. This chain joins TRBV9 and TRBJ2-2, with D possibly matching TRBD1 (6 bases). The V gene lost 4 bases and the J gene lost 2 bases, with 15 bases spanning the gap. Looked up from germline, CDR1 is SGDLS and CDR2 is YYNGEE. CDR3 size: 16 residues. Complete variable domain (other parts from reference TRBV9 and TRBJ2-2): DSGVTQTPKHLITATGQRVTLRCSPRSGDLSVYWYQQSLDQGLQFLIQYYNGEERAKGNILERFSAQQFPDLHSELNLSSLELGDSALYFCASSPGARSNTGELFFGEGSRLTVL.

The CDR3 sequence is CASMASGPNTGELFF. Here the CDR3 DNA reads TGTGCCAGCATGGCTAGCGGACCAAACACCGGGGAGCTGTTTTTT. The V gene is TRBV28, the J gene TRBJ2-2, with 7 nucleotides matching TRBD2. CDR1 and CDR2 from the germline V gene are MDHEN and SYDVKM. The ends lost 7 bases at V and 2 bases at J; junction bases unmatched: 7. The CDR3 is made up of 15 amino acids. Combining the CDR3 with reference TRBV28 and TRBJ2-2 gives the whole variable domain DVKVTQSSRYLVKRTGEKVFLECVQDMDHENMFWYRQDPGLGLRLIYFSYDVKMKEKGDIPEGYSVSREKKERFSLILESASTNQTSMYLCASMASGPNTGELFFGEGSRLTVL.

The chain carries TRBV19 and TRBJ1-2; 12 nucleotides line up with TRBD1. This CDR3 comprises 15 residues. Per the germline V gene, CDR1 is LNHDA and CDR2 is SQIVND (reference sequence). Trimming took 5 bases from V and 6 from J; bases not matched to a gene: 7. DNA for the CDR3: TGTGCCAGTAGTCCCCGGGACAGGGGGCCGAATGGCTACACCTTC. Translation: CASSPRDRGPNGYTF.